The 18 T cell receptor beta chains below were found in one sample sequenced in a study of shared T cell receptors in the human thymus. Repertoires were generated with immunoSEQ multiplex PCR, while TCRdb's copy carries only in-frame clones and drops some. This table holds 700,000 or so clones, approximately 83% found once. The same sample was also used in a study of human thymus T cells.

The sample consisted of thymocytes. All receptors come from a girl under three years old with a congenital heart defect.

The gene calls are TRBV6-5 and TRBJ1-2; 7 bases map to TRBD1. J gave up 4 bases and V 5 bases, and 10 bases lay outside the gene matches. Looked up from germline, CDR1 is MNHEY and CDR2 is SVGAGI. This CDR3 has 15 residues. CDR3 protein: CASSAPRTGIYGYTF. The DNA of the CDR3 is TGTGCCAGCAGTGCGCCCCGGACAGGAATCTATGGCTACACCTTC.

V is TRBV5-1 and J is TRBJ1-2, with 8 bases fitting TRBD1. The CDR3 loop spans 13 amino acids. Germline CDR1 SGHRS, CDR2 YFSETQ. With V trimmed by 5 bases and J by 8 bases, 8 bases remained unmatched. The CDR3 reads CASRDRDRFGYTF. CDR3 nucleotide sequence: TGCGCCAGCAGGGACCGGGACAGGTTCGGCTACACCTTC.

In DNA, the CDR3 is TGTGCCAGCAGCCAAGAAGCTAGCGGGGGGTACACAGATACGCAGTATTTT. It yields the protein CASSQEASGGYTDTQYF. V and J are TRBV14 and TRBJ2-3; the match to TRBD2 covers 11 bases. With 0 bases clipped from V and 2 bases from J, the junction kept 4 bases outside the gene matches. The CDR3 is 17 residues long. CDR1 SGHDN and CDR2 FVKESK come from the germline V gene.

This clone came up once. The rearrangement links TRBV6-5 to TRBJ1-1; 7 bases are shared with TRBD1. The CDR3 is made up of 15 amino acids. The germline V gene encodes CDR1 MNHEY and CDR2 SVGAGI. V was clipped by 7 bases and J by 2 bases; unmatched bases: 10. The CDR3 bases are TGTGCCAGCACCCCAGAGGACAGGAACAACACTGAAGCTTTCTTT. Protein: CASTPEDRNNTEAFF.

J is TRBJ2-7 and V is TRBV6-1; TRBD2 is a possible D gene (6 bases). The CDR3 has 15 amino acids. Trimming took 6 bases from V and 2 from J, leaving 17 bases between them. The V gene's germline CDR1 is MNHNS and CDR2 SASEGT. CDR3: CASRIAGTRPYEQYF. In DNA, the CDR3 is TGTGCCAGCAGAATTGCCGGGACTCGCCCCTACGAGCAGTACTTC.

The chain joins TRBV7-9 to TRBJ2-7; a weak D match, TRBD1 (6 bases). The germline V gene encodes CDR1 SEHNR and CDR2 FQNEAQ (reference sequence). Trimming cost V 11 bases and J 2 bases, with 16 bases left between them. There are 13 residues in the CDR3. CDR3 residues: CAVSHRDAYEQYF. CDR3 DNA sequence: TGTGCCGTCAGCCACAGGGACGCCTACGAGCAGTACTTC.

The chain carries TRBV19 and TRBJ1-3, with a tentative D call TRBD1 (6 bases). Germline V gene data show CDR1 as LNHDA and CDR2 as SQIVND (reference sequence). Trimming removed 8 bases from V and 4 bases from J, with 39 bases in between. The CDR3 has 22 residues. CDR3 loop: CASAKLMEYRDTKQPYGNTIYF. CDR3 bases: TGTGCCAGTGCCAAATTGATGGAATACCGGGACACCAAACAACCCTACGGAAACACCATATATTTT.

J is TRBJ1-5 and V is TRBV7-2; the match to TRBD1 covers 10 bases. Unmatched junction bases numbered 6, after V lost 3 bases and J lost 1 base. This CDR3 is built from 17 residues. Germline V gives CDR1 SGHTA, CDR2 FQGNSA. CDR3 DNA: TGTGCCAGCAGCTTCCCCCGGACAGGGGGGAGCAATCAGCCCCAGCATTTT. Residues: CASSFPRTGGSNQPQHF.

This chain uses TRBV6-5 with TRBJ1-2, with no clear D. Trimming took 0 bases from V and 7 from J, leaving 15 bases between them. Germline V gene sequence: CDR1 MNHEY, CDR2 SVGAGI. The CDR3 has 15 residues. The CDR3 loop reads CASSYSKGTRSGYTF. CDR3 coding DNA: TGTGCCAGCAGTTACTCGAAAGGCACTAGGAGTGGCTACACCTTC.

The rearrangement uses TRBV11-2 and TRBJ1-6; TRBD1 is a possible D gene (5 bases). In germline, CDR1 is SGHAT, CDR2 FQNNGV. CDR3 length: 19 residues. Trimming left V 0 bases short and J 8 bases short, with 23 bases between. DNA of the CDR3: TGTGCCAGCAGCTTAGATGGCCGCGGGATAGGAGGGACTGATTCACCCCTCCACTTT. Its translation: CASSLDGRGIGGTDSPLHF.

V and J are TRBV2 and TRBJ2-3; D perhaps matches TRBD1 (5 bases). This CDR3 is 14 amino acids long. Trimming shortened V by 6 bases and J by 4 bases, and 14 bases separated the two germline ends. The germline V gene encodes CDR1 SNHLY and CDR2 FYNNEI. Here the CDR3 reads CASRVGLLADTQYF. In DNA form, the CDR3 reads TGTGCCAGCAGGGTGGGGCTGTTGGCAGATACGCAGTATTTT.

The chain recombines TRBV6-1 with TRBJ1-1; D unresolved. This CDR3 has 13 residues. Germline V gene sequence: CDR1 MNHNS, CDR2 SASEGT. V dropped 5 bases and J dropped 4 bases, with 11 bases sitting between them. CDR3 in DNA: TGTGCCAGCAGTTCGGATCGGGGCACTGAAGCTTTCTTT. Its translation: CASSSDRGTEAFF.

The V gene is TRBV5-1, the J gene TRBJ2-3; a possible D gene is TRBD2 (6 bases). This CDR3 has 13 residues. V was trimmed by 0 bases and J by 5 bases, leaving 7 bases between them. Germline loops: CDR1 SGHRS, CDR2 YFSETQ. CDR3 amino acids: CASSLAGGDTQYF. CDR3 DNA sequence: TGCGCCAGCAGCTTGGCCGGGGGAGATACGCAGTATTTT.

CDR3 in amino acids: CASSLAPDSSYNSPLHF. For the CDR3, the DNA is TGTGCCAGCAGCTTAGCCCCGGACAGTTCCTATAATTCACCCCTCCACTTT. V and J are TRBV7-6 and TRBJ1-6, with a possible D match to TRBD1 (6 bases). CDR1 is SGHVS and CDR2 is FNYEAQ in the germline V gene. This CDR3 is 17 amino acids long. V was cut by 0 bases and J by 1 base, with 10 bases left in between.

The chain uses TRBV5-1 and TRBJ1-1; 7 bases agree with TRBD1. Germline V CDR1 and CDR2: SGHRS, YFSETQ. The CDR3 contains 12 residues. V was clipped by 5 bases and J by 8 bases; unmatched bases: 6. Here the CDR3 DNA reads TGCGCCAGCAGACTTAAAGGGGGCGAAGCTTTCTTT. Translated, it gives CASRLKGGEAFF.

The chain links TRBV19 to TRBJ2-3, with 12 bases that match TRBD2. Losses at the gene ends were 2 bases for V and 4 bases for J; bases not matched to a gene: 1. The CDR3 has 15 residues. Germline lookup yields CDR1 LNHDA and CDR2 SQIVND (reference sequence). The CDR3 protein is CASSILAGGADTQYF. The DNA of the CDR3 is TGTGCCAGTAGTATACTAGCGGGGGGGGCAGATACGCAGTATTTT.

This clone has just a few counts. Other DNA sequences in this sample translate to the same CDR3. The V gene is TRBV9, the J gene TRBJ1-6, with a possible D match to TRBD1 (5 bases). Germline V CDR1 and CDR2: SGDLS, YYNGEE. The CDR3 totals 13 residues. V gave up 3 bases and J gave up 13 bases, with 14 bases separating them. The CDR3 DNA reads as TGTGCCAGCAGCGGCGGAGGGGACTCCCCCCTCCACTTT. Translation gives CASSGGGDSPLHF.

J is TRBJ1-5 and V is TRBV5-1, with TRBD1 as a possible D gene (6 bases). CDR3 length equals 16 residues. Between the trimmed V and J ends, which lost 4 bases and 3 bases, there was a span of 17 bases. Per the germline V gene, CDR1 is SGHRS and CDR2 is YFSETQ. CDR3 protein: CASSPSGTTDNQPQHF. The CDR3 DNA is TGCGCCAGCAGCCCGAGCGGGACAACAGACAATCAGCCCCAGCATTTT.